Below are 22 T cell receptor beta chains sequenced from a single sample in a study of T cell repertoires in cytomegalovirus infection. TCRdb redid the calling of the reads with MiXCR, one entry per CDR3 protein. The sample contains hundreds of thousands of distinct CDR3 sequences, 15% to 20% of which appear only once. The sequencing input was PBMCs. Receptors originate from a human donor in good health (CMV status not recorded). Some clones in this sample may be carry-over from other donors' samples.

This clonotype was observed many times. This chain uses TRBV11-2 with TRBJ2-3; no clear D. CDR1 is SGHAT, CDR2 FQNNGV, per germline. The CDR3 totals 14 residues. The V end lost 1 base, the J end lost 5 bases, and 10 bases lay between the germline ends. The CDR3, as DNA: TGTGCCAGCAGCTTAGGAGCCGTTGGAGATACGCAGTATTTT. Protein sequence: CASSLGAVGDTQYF.

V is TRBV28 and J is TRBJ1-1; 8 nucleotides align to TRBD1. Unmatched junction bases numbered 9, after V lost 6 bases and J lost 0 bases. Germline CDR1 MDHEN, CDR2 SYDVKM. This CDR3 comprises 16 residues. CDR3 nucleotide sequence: TGTGCCAGCAGCTCCCTGGACAGGGCCTTGAACACTGAAGCTTTCTTT. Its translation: CASSSLDRALNTEAFF.

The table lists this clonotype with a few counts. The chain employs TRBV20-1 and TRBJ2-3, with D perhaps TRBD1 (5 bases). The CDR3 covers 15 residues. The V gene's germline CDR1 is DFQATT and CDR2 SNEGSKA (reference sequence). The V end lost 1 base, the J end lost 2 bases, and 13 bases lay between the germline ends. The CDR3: CSARAPQGYTDTQYF. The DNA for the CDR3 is TGCAGTGCTAGAGCGCCTCAGGGCTACACAGATACGCAGTATTTT.

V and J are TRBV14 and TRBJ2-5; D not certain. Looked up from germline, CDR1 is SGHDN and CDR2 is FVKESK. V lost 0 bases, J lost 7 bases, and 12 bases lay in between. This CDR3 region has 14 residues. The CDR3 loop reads CASSQETGDGTQYF. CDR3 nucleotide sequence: TGTGCCAGCAGCCAAGAGACGGGCGATGGGACCCAGTACTTC.

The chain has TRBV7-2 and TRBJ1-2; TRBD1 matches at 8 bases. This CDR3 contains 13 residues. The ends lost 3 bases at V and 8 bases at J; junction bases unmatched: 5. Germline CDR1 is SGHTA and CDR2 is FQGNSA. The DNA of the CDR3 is TGTGCCAGCAGCTTGACAGGGGTCGAAGGCTACACCTTC. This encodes CASSLTGVEGYTF.

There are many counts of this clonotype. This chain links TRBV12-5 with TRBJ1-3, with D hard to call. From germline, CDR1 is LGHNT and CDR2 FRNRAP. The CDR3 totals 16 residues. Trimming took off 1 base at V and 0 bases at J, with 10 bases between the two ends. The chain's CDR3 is CASGLDKFASGNTIYF. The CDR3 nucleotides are TGTGCTAGTGGTTTGGACAAGTTTGCCTCTGGAAACACCATATATTTT.

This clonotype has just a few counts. CDR3 amino acids: CASSTYTEAFF. In nucleotides, the CDR3 is TGTGCCAGCAGTACGTACACTGAAGCTTTCTTT. The rearrangement uses TRBV28 and TRBJ1-1; D remains unclear. This CDR3 spans 11 amino acids. Germline V lookup: CDR1 MDHEN, CDR2 SYDVKM. Trimming pared 5 bases from V and 3 bases from J, leaving 4 bases between.

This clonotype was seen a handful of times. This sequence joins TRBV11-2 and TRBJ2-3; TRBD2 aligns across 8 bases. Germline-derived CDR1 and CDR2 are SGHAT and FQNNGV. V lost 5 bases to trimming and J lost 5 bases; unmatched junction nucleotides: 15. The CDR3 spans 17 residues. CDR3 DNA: TGTGCCAGCAGCACCCACCCCAGCGGGGGAATAGGAGATACGCAGTATTTT. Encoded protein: CASSTHPSGGIGDTQYF.

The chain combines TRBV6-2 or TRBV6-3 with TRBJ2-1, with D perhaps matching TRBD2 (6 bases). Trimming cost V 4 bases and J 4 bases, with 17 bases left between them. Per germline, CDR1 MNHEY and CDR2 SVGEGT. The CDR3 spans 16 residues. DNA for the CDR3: TGTGCCAGCAGTTGGGATCGACTAGGAGGGTACAATGAGCAGTTCTTC. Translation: CASSWDRLGGYNEQFF.

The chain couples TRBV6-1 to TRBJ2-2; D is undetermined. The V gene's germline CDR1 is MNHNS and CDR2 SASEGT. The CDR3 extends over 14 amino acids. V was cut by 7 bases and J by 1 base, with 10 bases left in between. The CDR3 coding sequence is TGTGCCAGCAAAAGGTCCGTGAACACCGGGGAGCTGTTTTTT. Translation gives CASKRSVNTGELFF.

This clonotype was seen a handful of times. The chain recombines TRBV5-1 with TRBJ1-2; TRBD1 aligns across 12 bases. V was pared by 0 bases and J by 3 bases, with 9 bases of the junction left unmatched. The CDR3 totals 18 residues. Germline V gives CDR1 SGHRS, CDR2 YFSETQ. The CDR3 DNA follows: TGCGCCAGCAGCTTGGGGCCGGGACAGGGGGCCTACGACTATGGCTACACCTTC. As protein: CASSLGPGQGAYDYGYTF.

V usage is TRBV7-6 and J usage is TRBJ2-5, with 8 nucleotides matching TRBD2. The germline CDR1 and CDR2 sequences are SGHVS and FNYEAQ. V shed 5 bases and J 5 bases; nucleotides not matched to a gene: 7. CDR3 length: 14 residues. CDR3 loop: CASSPTGGRETQYF. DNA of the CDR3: TGTGCCAGCAGCCCCACGGGGGGGCGGGAGACCCAGTACTTC.

The CDR3, as DNA: TGCGCCAGCAAAGGAGGGTTTGGTGTAGGATCACCCCTCCACTTT. It yields the protein CASKGGFGVGSPLHF. The chain joins TRBV10-2 to TRBJ1-6; D uncertain. Germline V gene lookup returns CDR1 WSHSY and CDR2 SAAADI. Trimming took off 7 bases at V and 10 bases at J, with 20 bases between the two ends. The CDR3 spans 15 residues.

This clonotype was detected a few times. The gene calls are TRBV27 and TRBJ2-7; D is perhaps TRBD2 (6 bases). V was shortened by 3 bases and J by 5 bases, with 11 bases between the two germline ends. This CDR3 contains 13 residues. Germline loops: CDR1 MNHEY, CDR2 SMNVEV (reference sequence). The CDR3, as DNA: TGTGCCAGCAGTTTGTCAGGGAGGCACGAGCAGTACTTC. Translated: CASSLSGRHEQYF.

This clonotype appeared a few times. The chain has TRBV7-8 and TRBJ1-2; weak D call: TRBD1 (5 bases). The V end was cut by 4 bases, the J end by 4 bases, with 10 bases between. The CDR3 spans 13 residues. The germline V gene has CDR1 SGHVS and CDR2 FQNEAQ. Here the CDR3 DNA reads TGTGCCAGCAGCTCGAGGGACGTCTATGGCTACACCTTC. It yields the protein CASSSRDVYGYTF.

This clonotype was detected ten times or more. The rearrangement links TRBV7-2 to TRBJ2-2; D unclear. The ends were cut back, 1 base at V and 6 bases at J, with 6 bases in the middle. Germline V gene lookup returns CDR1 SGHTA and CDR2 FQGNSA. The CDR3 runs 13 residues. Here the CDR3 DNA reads TGTGCCAGCAGCTTAGATAGATCCGGGGAGCTGTTTTTT. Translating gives CASSLDRSGELFF.

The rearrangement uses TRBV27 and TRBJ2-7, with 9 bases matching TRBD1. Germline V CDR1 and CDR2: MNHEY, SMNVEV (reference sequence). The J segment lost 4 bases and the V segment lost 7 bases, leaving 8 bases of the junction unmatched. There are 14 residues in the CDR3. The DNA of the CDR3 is TGTGCCAGCACCCCGGGACAGGGCACATACGAGCAGTACTTC. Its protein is CASTPGQGTYEQYF.

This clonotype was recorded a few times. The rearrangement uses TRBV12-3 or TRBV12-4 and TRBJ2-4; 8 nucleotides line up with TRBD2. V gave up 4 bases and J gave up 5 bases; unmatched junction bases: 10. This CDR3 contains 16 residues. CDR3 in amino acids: CASSSPPGGGENIQYF. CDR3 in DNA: TGTGCCAGCAGTTCACCACCGGGGGGGGGGGAAAACATTCAGTACTTC.

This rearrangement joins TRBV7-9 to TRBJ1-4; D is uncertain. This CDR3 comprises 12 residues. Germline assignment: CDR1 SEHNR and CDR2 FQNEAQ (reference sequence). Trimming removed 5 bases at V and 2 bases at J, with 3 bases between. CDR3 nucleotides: TGTGCCAGCAGCGCCACTAATGAAAAACTGTTTTTT. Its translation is CASSATNEKLFF.

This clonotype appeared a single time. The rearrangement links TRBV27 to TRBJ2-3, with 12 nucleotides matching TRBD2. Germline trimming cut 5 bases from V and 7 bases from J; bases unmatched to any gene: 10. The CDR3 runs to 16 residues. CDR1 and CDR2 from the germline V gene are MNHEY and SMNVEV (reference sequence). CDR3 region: CASSPRLAGAANTQYF. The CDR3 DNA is TGTGCCAGCAGTCCGAGACTAGCGGGAGCGGCGAATACGCAGTATTTT.

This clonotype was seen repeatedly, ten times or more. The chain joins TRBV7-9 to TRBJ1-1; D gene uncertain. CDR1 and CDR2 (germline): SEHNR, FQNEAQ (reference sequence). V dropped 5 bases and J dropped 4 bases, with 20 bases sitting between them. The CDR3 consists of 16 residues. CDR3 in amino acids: CASSHPTAWDSTEAFF. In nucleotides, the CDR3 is TGTGCCAGCAGCCACCCAACGGCCTGGGATAGCACTGAAGCTTTCTTT.

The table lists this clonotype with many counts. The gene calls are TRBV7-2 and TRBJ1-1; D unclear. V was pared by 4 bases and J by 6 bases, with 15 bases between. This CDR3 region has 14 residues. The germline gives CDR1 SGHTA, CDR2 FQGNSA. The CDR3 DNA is TGTGCCAGCAGCTCGATCAATGCCGGCTCTGAAGCTTTCTTT. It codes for CASSSINAGSEAFF.